Listed below are T cell receptor beta chains from one sample, sequenced in a study of blood T cell repertoires in COVID-19. TCRdb keeps only in-frame clones here, not all; method: immunoSEQ multiplex PCR. The data show roughly 350,000 clones, with roughly 90% seen just once and around 20% held by the top ten. The specimen sequenced was PBMCs or T cells enriched from blood (not recorded which). These receptors originate from a woman aged 25-40 years who had recovered from COVID-19. The CDR3 runs from the conserved cysteine through the conserved F or W. Fields, in order: J gene, V gene, clone size, D gene, CDR3 protein, CDR3 DNA. D genes are given only for firm matches. Expanded clones get a size class; other rows say once, few or many, or leave the size out.

>TRBJ2-4|TRBV11-3|once|TRBD2
CASSPAGGSNKNIQYF
TGTGCCAGCAGCCCAGCGGGGGGCTCAAACAAAAACATTCAGTACTTC
>TRBJ2-1|TRBV9|NA|NA
CASSVGQGNNEQFF
TGTGCCAGCAGCGTAGGCCAGGGGAACAATGAGCAGTTCTTC
>TRBJ2-3|TRBV4-3|NA|NA
CASSHNRETDTQYF
TGCGCCAGCAGCCATAACAGGGAAACAGATACGCAGTATTTT
>TRBJ2-7|TRBV6-5|NA|TRBD1
CASKGVRTGDYEQYF
TGTGCCAGCAAGGGGGTCCGGACAGGGGATTACGAGCAGTACTTC
>TRBJ1-5|TRBV28|NA|TRBD1
CATRPGQGPQPQHF
TGTGCCACCAGACCGGGACAGGGACCTCAGCCCCAGCATTTT
>TRBJ2-5|TRBV5-1|once|NA
CASSLVAGTPETQYF
TGCGCCAGCAGCTTGGTGGCGGGAACCCCAGAGACCCAGTACTTC
>TRBJ1-1|TRBV11-2|NA|TRBD1
CASSTRTGRAFF
TGTGCCAGCAGCACAAGGACAGGACGAGCTTTCTTT
>TRBJ1-1|TRBV4-1|NA|NA
CASSHLIISTEAFF
TGCGCCAGCAGCCACCTGATCATCAGCACTGAAGCTTTCTTT
>TRBJ1-2|TRBV13|once|TRBD1
CASSPQDRLDGYTF
TGTGCCAGCAGCCCCCAGGACAGGTTGGATGGCTACACCTTC
>TRBJ2-1|TRBV3-1/TRBV3-2|NA|TRBD2
CASSQASGGANEQFF
TGTGCCAGCAGCCAAGCCAGCGGGGGGGCTAATGAGCAGTTCTTC
>TRBJ2-7|TRBV5-1|NA|NA
CASSLGQYEQYF
TGCGCCAGCAGCTTGGGTCAGTACGAGCAGTACTTC
>TRBJ2-3|TRBV4-1|few|TRBD2
CASSPGGRGGTDTQYF
TGCGCCAGCAGCCCGGGGGGGCGGGGCGGCACAGATACGCAGTATTTT
>TRBJ2-1|TRBV7-2|NA|NA
CASRQAGSSYNEQFF
TGTGCCAGCAGGCAAGCGGGCTCATCCTACAATGAGCAGTTCTTC
>TRBJ1-5|TRBV28|NA|TRBD1
CASSLLPWTGKGQPQHF
TGTGCCAGCAGTTTACTCCCTTGGACAGGGAAGGGTCAGCCCCAGCATTTT
>TRBJ1-6|TRBV2|NA|TRBD1
CAGTTGTNSPLHF
TGTGCCGGAACGACAGGGACAAACTCACCCCTCCACTTT
>TRBJ2-7|TRBV5-4|NA|TRBD2
CASSPGLAGGFYEQYF
TGTGCCAGCAGCCCCGGACTAGCGGGAGGGTTTTACGAGCAGTACTTC
>TRBJ2-7|TRBV16|NA|NA
CASGAGYEQYF
TGTGCCAGCGGGGCGGGGTACGAGCAGTACTTC
>TRBJ2-7|TRBV9|NA|NA
CASSVGTITYEQYF
TGTGCCAGCAGCGTAGGGACAATTACCTACGAGCAGTACTTC
>TRBJ1-1|TRBV18|NA|NA
CASSNSGGGLGSTEAFF
TGTGCCAGCTCAAACAGCGGGGGGGGCTTAGGGAGCACTGAAGCTTTCTTT
>TRBJ1-2|TRBV7-9|NA|NA
CASSLGGRGYTF
TGTGCCAGCAGCCTCGGTGGTCGCGGCTACACCTTC
>TRBJ1-6|TRBV11-1|NA|TRBD1
CASSFDRANSPLHF
TGTGCCAGCAGCTTCGACAGGGCCAATTCACCCCTCCACTTT
>TRBJ2-7|TRBV4-1|NA|NA
CASSQGISSASSYEQYF
TGCGCCAGCAGCCAAGGAATATCTAGCGCCTCATCCTACGAGCAGTACTTC
>TRBJ2-7|TRBV5-1|once|TRBD1
CASSLGGQGTYEQYF
TGCGCCAGCAGCTTGGGAGGACAGGGAACCTACGAGCAGTACTTC
>TRBJ2-2|TRBV7-6|NA|NA
CASSGARGSGELFF
TGTGCCAGCAGCGGAGCCCGGGGGTCCGGGGAGCTGTTTTTT
>TRBJ1-1|TRBV18|NA|TRBD1
CASSKGAGTEAFF
TGTGCCAGCTCGAAGGGGGCAGGCACTGAAGCTTTCTTT
>TRBJ2-5|TRBV27|NA|TRBD2
CASSFRLAGETQYF
TGTGCCAGCAGTTTCCGACTAGCGGGAGAGACCCAGTACTTC
>TRBJ2-3|TRBV11-2|NA|TRBD2
CATQGLAGGDTQYF
TGTGCCACCCAGGGACTAGCGGGGGGGGATACGCAGTATTTT
>TRBJ2-2|TRBV7-2|NA|NA
CASSSSGKNTGELFF
TGTGCCAGCAGCTCCTCGGGGAAGAACACCGGGGAGCTGTTTTTT
>TRBJ2-3|TRBV7-8|NA|NA
CASTTTGGPDTQYF
TGTGCCAGCACCACGACCGGGGGGCCAGATACGCAGTATTTT
>TRBJ1-1|TRBV5-6|NA|TRBD1
CASTLRAGGMMNTEAFF
TGTGCCAGCACCCTGCGGGCAGGGGGGATGATGAACACTGAAGCTTTCTTT
>TRBJ1-3|TRBV5-6|NA|TRBD1
CASSFSGGRNTIYF
TGTGCCAGCAGCTTCTCAGGGGGCAGGAACACCATATATTTT
>TRBJ2-1|TRBV5-6|NA|TRBD1
CASRGQGFTGHEQFF
TGTGCCAGCAGAGGACAGGGTTTCACGGGGCATGAGCAGTTCTTC
>TRBJ2-1|TRBV5-6|NA|TRBD2
CASSSLAGGTNEQFF
TGTGCCAGCAGCTCACTAGCGGGGGGGACGAATGAGCAGTTCTTC
>TRBJ1-2|TRBV7-9|NA|NA
CASSRAEAVVYGYTF
TGTGCCAGCAGCAGGGCCGAGGCAGTGGTCTATGGCTACACCTTC
>TRBJ1-1|TRBV12-2|once|NA
CASRLAATGDSEAFF
TGTGCAAGTCGCTTAGCGGCTACAGGGGACTCTGAAGCTTTCTTT
>TRBJ2-5|TRBV9|few|NA
CASSEAGGLHGTQYF
TGTGCCAGCAGCGAGGCAGGGGGACTCCACGGGACCCAGTACTTC
>TRBJ2-7|TRBV7-9|NA|TRBD1
CASSQRQGQHHEQYF
TGTGCCAGCAGCCAGAGACAGGGACAACACCACGAGCAGTACTTC
>TRBJ2-5|TRBV27|NA|NA
CASSSSRGQETQYF
TGTGCCAGCAGTAGCTCCCGGGGCCAAGAGACCCAGTACTTC
>TRBJ1-4|TRBV28|NA|TRBD1
CASSWTGNFGKLFF
TGTGCCAGCAGTTGGACAGGGAATTTTGGAAAACTGTTTTTT
>TRBJ2-2|TRBV9|NA|NA
CASSRNPTSITGELFF
TGTGCCAGCAGCAGGAACCCGACTAGTATCACCGGGGAGCTGTTTTTT
>TRBJ1-2|TRBV30|NA|TRBD1
CASTTGQFYGYTF
TGTGCCTCAACCACGGGACAGTTCTATGGCTACACCTTC
>TRBJ2-2|TRBV7-7|NA|TRBD1
CASSSRQGNTGELFF
TGTGCTAGCAGCTCCAGACAGGGGAACACCGGGGAGCTGTTTTTT
>TRBJ1-1|TRBV24-1|NA|TRBD1
CATVDRDTEAFF
TGTGCCACCGTGGACAGGGACACTGAAGCTTTCTTT
>TRBJ2-5|TRBV9|NA|TRBD2
CASSVVSGAQETQYF
TGTGCCAGCAGCGTAGTAAGCGGGGCACAAGAGACCCAGTACTTC
>TRBJ2-3|TRBV12-3/TRBV12-4|NA|NA
CASSLSGAPTQYF
TGTGCCAGCAGTTTGAGTGGGGCCCCTACGCAGTATTTT
>TRBJ2-1|TRBV24-1|NA|NA
CATSDLQPGSSYNEQFF
TGTGCCACCAGTGATTTGCAACCGGGGAGCTCCTACAATGAGCAGTTCTTC
>TRBJ2-5|TRBV18|NA|NA
CASSPSGAQETQYF
TGTGCCAGCTCACCGTCAGGGGCCCAAGAGACCCAGTACTTC
>TRBJ2-3|TRBV27|few|NA
CASSPPRRGTQYF
TGTGCCAGCAGCCCACCGAGGCGGGGTACGCAGTATTTT
>TRBJ2-7|TRBV4-2|NA|TRBD1
CASSQVSGTGSYEQYF
TGTGCCAGCAGCCAAGTCTCCGGGACAGGCTCCTACGAGCAGTACTTC
>TRBJ1-1|TRBV5-4|NA|TRBD1
CASSLGGGATGGWTEAFF
TGTGCCAGCAGCCTTGGCGGGGGAGCGACAGGGGGCTGGACTGAAGCTTTCTTT
>TRBJ1-1|TRBV7-6|NA|NA
CASSFNLRGTEAFF
TGTGCCAGCAGTTTCAACCTCCGCGGCACTGAAGCTTTCTTT
>TRBJ2-3|TRBV15|NA|NA
CATSRALADTQYF
TGTGCCACCAGCAGAGCCCTCGCGGATACGCAGTATTTT
>TRBJ2-7|TRBV27|NA|NA
CASSRPTSAGYEQYF
TGTGCCAGCAGCCGCCCCACTAGTGCGGGGTACGAGCAGTACTTC
>TRBJ1-5|TRBV6-5|NA|NA
CASAGWGDNQPQHF
TGTGCCAGCGCCGGGTGGGGGGATAATCAGCCCCAGCATTTT
>TRBJ2-1|TRBV4-3|NA|TRBD2
CASSQDRGGYNEQFF
TGCGCCAGCAGCCAAGATCGCGGGGGGTACAATGAGCAGTTCTTC
>TRBJ2-1|TRBV28|NA|NA
CASSLGFEQFF
TGTGCCAGCAGTTTAGGCTTTGAGCAGTTCTTC